The entry below describes one T cell receptor beta chain. This specimen belongs to a study of blood T cell repertoires in COVID-19. About the study: Italy, Spain and the United States were the sources of the convalescent and acute COVID-19 samples. PBMCs, B-cell-depleted T cells, or T cells were the source of the cDNA or gDNA that made up the material.

The CDR3 is made up of 17 amino acids. V dropped 6 bases and J dropped 0; count of bases not matched to a gene: 11. Germline V lookup: CDR1 MRHNA, CDR2 SNTAGT. In the original processing: Reference gene primers were amplified, and this amplification served to estimate nucleated cell counts. Clones were sequenced by immunoSEQ multiplex PCR, and TCRdb holds only the in-frame ones, with some missing. The V and J calls and clone size come from that table; D and trimming were worked out from the DNA. The repertoire has 200,000 to 300,000 clones, 84% of them found once; the top ten carry 3.5% to 5%. The rearrangement uses TRBV6-4 and TRBJ2-1; 7 bases are a match to TRBD1. Material for sequencing was peripheral blood. The TCR originated in a man in his sixties with acute or convalescent COVID-19. CDR3 bases: TGTGCCAGCAGCCAATTTTACAGGGGAAGCTCCTACAATGAGCAGTTCTTC. Translating gives CASSQFYRGSSYNEQFF.